The next 20 T cell receptor beta chains were all read from a single sample in a study of cytomegalovirus exposure and HLA in healthy donors. PCR involved 60 Vbeta and 13 Jbeta primers. Clones were read by immunoSEQ multiplex PCR, and TCRdb kept only the in-frame ones, dropping some. The sample records some 170,000 clones, around 74% being singletons. Sequencing input: PBMCs. All receptors derive from a male donor in good health and CMV-seronegative.

This clone was counted once. The chain joins TRBV18 to TRBJ2-7; D call uncertain. Trimming shortened V by 3 bases and J by 5 bases, and 8 bases separated the two germline ends. The length of the CDR3 is 12 residues. Germline V gene data show CDR1 as KGHSH and CDR2 as LQKENI. The CDR3 DNA sequence: TGTGCCAGCTCACCGACTGGCAACGAGCAGTACTTC. This encodes CASSPTGNEQYF.

This clone was recorded a few times. The rearrangement links TRBV13 to TRBJ2-1; D might be TRBD1 (6 bases). The V gene's germline CDR1 is PRHDT and CDR2 FYEKMQ (reference sequence). The CDR3 contains 15 residues. Trimming shortened V by 4 bases and J by 5 bases, and 15 bases separated the two germline ends. CDR3 DNA sequence: TGTGCCAGCAGCTCCAGGGGCTCCCCCCACAATGAGCAGTTCTTC. Translation gives CASSSRGSPHNEQFF.

The V gene is TRBV27, the J gene TRBJ1-6; 8 bases fit TRBD1. V lost 5 bases to trimming and J lost 10 bases; unmatched junction nucleotides: 10. The CDR3 sequence is 15 residues long. From germline, CDR1 is MNHEY and CDR2 SMNVEV (reference sequence). The CDR3 region is CASSPDRTGRSPLHF. CDR3 nucleotide sequence: TGTGCCAGCAGTCCGGACAGGACAGGGCGATCACCCCTCCACTTT.

Points on this clone: This CDR3 is also generated by other DNA sequences in the sample. V is TRBV2 and J is TRBJ2-4; D unclear. Germline CDR1 is SNHLY and CDR2 is FYNNEI. V lost 6 bases, J lost 4 bases, and 19 bases lay in between. CDR3 length: 16 amino acids. The CDR3 DNA reads TGTGCCAGCAGCCGAAACGCGGCCCGTAGTAAAAACATTCAGTACTTC. This codes for CASSRNAARSKNIQYF.

The V gene is TRBV6-1, the J gene TRBJ1-5; D ambiguous. Between the trimmed V and J ends, which lost 3 bases and 2 bases, there was a span of 5 bases. The CDR3 loop spans 13 amino acids. Per the germline V gene, CDR1 is MNHNS and CDR2 is SASEGT. CDR3 bases: TGTGCCAGCAGTGACATAGGCAATCAGCCCCAGCATTTT. This encodes CASSDIGNQPQHF.

The CDR3 nucleotides are TGTGCCAGCAGCGACAGGGGGCGTGCCTACGAGCAGTACTTC. This encodes CASSDRGRAYEQYF. The V gene is TRBV2, the J gene TRBJ2-7, with 10 bases aligning to TRBD1. Trimming cost V 6 bases and J 2 bases; bases outside gene matches: 4. The CDR3 is 14 residues long. Germline V gene sequence: CDR1 SNHLY, CDR2 FYNNEI.

This clone has a handful of counts. The rearrangement uses TRBV6-6 and TRBJ1-1; D is undetermined. V lost 4 bases and J lost 4, with 10 bases in between. The germline gives CDR1 MNHNY, CDR2 SVGAGI (reference sequence). The CDR3 consists of 13 residues. CDR3 loop: CASSSSPSTEAFF. The CDR3 nucleotides are TGTGCCAGCAGTTCCAGCCCTAGCACTGAAGCTTTCTTT.

On this clone itself: The same CDR3 is also encoded by other DNA sequences in this sample. The chain carries TRBV11-2 and TRBJ2-5, with 8 bases that match TRBD2. This CDR3 spans 14 amino acids. Germline values: CDR1 SGHAT, CDR2 FQNNGV. The ends lost 0 bases at V and 5 bases at J; junction bases unmatched: 2. CDR3 bases: TGTGCCAGCAGCTTAGATCGCGGGAGGGAGACCCAGTACTTC. This encodes CASSLDRGRETQYF. The whole variable domain, remainder taken from reference TRBV11-2 and TRBJ2-5, is EAGVAQSPRYKIIEKRQSVAFWCNPISGHATLYWYQQILGQGPKLLIQFQNNGVVDDSQLPKDRFSAERLKGVDSTLKIQPAKLEDSAVYLCASSLDRGRETQYFGPGTRLLVL.

The rearrangement joins TRBV6-1 to TRBJ2-6; the D gene is possibly TRBD2 (6 bases). The CDR3 sequence is 15 residues long. In germline, CDR1 is MNHNS, CDR2 SASEGT. With 7 bases removed from V and 1 base from J, the gap between germline ends came to 11 bases. In nucleotides, the CDR3 is TGTGCCAGCAATAAGAGCGGGTCTGGGGCCAACGTCCTGACTTTC. This codes for CASNKSGSGANVLTF.

V gene TRBV6-5 combines with J gene TRBJ2-1; 7 bases align to TRBD2. V trimming: 1 base; J trimming: 4 bases; junction bases outside the gene matches: 4. The CDR3 covers 15 residues. Per the germline V gene, CDR1 is MNHEY and CDR2 is SVGAGI. The CDR3 region has the DNA TGTGCCAGCAGTTACTGGGCGGGGGATTACAATGAGCAGTTCTTC. This translates into CASSYWAGDYNEQFF.

The J gene is TRBJ2-7, the V gene TRBV6-1; TRBD1 aligns across 7 bases. Germline V gives CDR1 MNHNS, CDR2 SASEGT. Trimming removed 8 bases from V and 4 bases from J; junction bases left unmatched: 11. The CDR3 is made up of 14 amino acids. The CDR3 protein is CASLRIRGPYEQYF. CDR3 bases: TGTGCCAGCCTCCGAATAAGGGGGCCTTACGAGCAGTACTTC.

This clone was picked up a small number of times. The chain employs TRBV4-2 and TRBJ1-2; 7 bases agree with TRBD1. J was trimmed by 8 bases and V by 1 base; bases with no gene match: 7. Germline CDR1 is LGHNA and CDR2 is YNFKEQ. The CDR3 sequence is 14 residues long. The CDR3, as DNA: TGTGCCAGCAGCCAAGTTAGGGGGCGGGGAGGCTACACCTTC. It specifies CASSQVRGRGGYTF.

The rearrangement links TRBV5-1 to TRBJ1-2; D perhaps matches TRBD1 (5 bases). Trimming pared 4 bases from V and 4 bases from J, leaving 17 bases between. CDR1 is SGHRS, CDR2 YFSETQ, per germline. The CDR3 is 15 residues long. This CDR3 is CASSPRPLTVYGYTF. In DNA form, the CDR3 reads TGCGCCAGCAGCCCCCGACCCCTGACAGTCTATGGCTACACCTTC.

The chain couples TRBV6-5 to TRBJ2-7, with a tentative D call TRBD1 (6 bases). Germline CDR1 MNHEY, CDR2 SVGAGI. V was clipped by 0 bases and J by 1 base, with 10 bases between them. CDR3 length equals 15 residues. The CDR3 reads CASSYSGTYSYEQYF. Written as DNA, the CDR3 is TGTGCCAGCAGTTACTCCGGGACATATTCCTACGAGCAGTACTTC.

This rearrangement joins TRBV5-1 to TRBJ2-6, with a tentative D call TRBD2 (6 bases). This CDR3 is built from 17 residues. Germline V gene sequence: CDR1 SGHRS, CDR2 YFSETQ. V was pared by 3 bases and J by 2 bases, with 15 bases between. CDR3 residues: CASSSGVGRTGANVLTF. For the CDR3, the DNA is TGCGCCAGCAGCTCGGGGGTTGGCAGAACTGGGGCCAACGTCCTGACTTTC.

V usage is TRBV6-5 and J usage is TRBJ2-7; D gene ambiguous. Germline lookup yields CDR1 MNHEY and CDR2 SVGAGI. V lost 8 bases and J 0 bases, leaving 14 bases between the germline ends. The CDR3 runs 14 residues. Here the CDR3 reads CASQRSASSYEQYF. The CDR3 bases are TGTGCCAGCCAGCGTTCTGCGAGCTCCTACGAGCAGTACTTC.

CDR3 protein: CASREKRERNIQYF. The CDR3 DNA sequence: TGTGCCAGCAGGGAAAAGCGGGAGAGGAACATTCAGTACTTC. The chain employs TRBV6-5 and TRBJ2-4; TRBD2 matches 8 bases. V dropped 6 bases and J dropped 7; count of bases not matched to a gene: 8. This CDR3 spans 14 amino acids. In germline, CDR1 is MNHEY, CDR2 SVGAGI.

The CDR3 spells CASGRTPSTGGFSGNTIYF. The CDR3 nucleotides read TGTGCTAGTGGCCGCACCCCATCCACAGGGGGGTTCTCTGGAAACACCATATATTTT. The chain links TRBV12-5 to TRBJ1-3; TRBD1 aligns across 8 bases. Germline V gene lookup returns CDR1 LGHNT and CDR2 FRNRAP. V dropped 6 bases and J dropped 0; count of bases not matched to a gene: 16. CDR3 size: 19 residues.

This clone appeared a few times. The chain is built from TRBV7-3 and TRBJ2-3; maybe TRBD2 (5 bases). V was trimmed by 3 bases and J by 10 bases, leaving 14 bases between them. Germline-derived CDR1 and CDR2 are SGHTA and FQGTGA. The CDR3 runs 13 residues. The CDR3 nucleotides read TGTGCCAGCAGCTTCCAGAGGGTCAGTGCGCAGTATTTT. Amino acid sequence: CASSFQRVSAQYF.

This clone appeared a few times. The J gene is TRBJ1-1, the V gene TRBV11-1, with 8 nucleotides matching TRBD1. CDR3 length: 15 amino acids. Germline assignment: CDR1 SGHAT and CDR2 FQDESV (reference sequence). V lost 7 bases and J lost 6; bases outside the gene matches: 13. The CDR3 region has the DNA TGTGCCAGCAAAGCCGAGACAGGGGCCGCCGCTGAAGCTTTCTTT. Its protein is CASKAETGAAAEAFF.